The 7 T cell receptor beta chains reported below all come from one sample, sequenced in a study of blood T cell repertoires in COVID-19. TCRdb's table, derived via immunoSEQ multiplex PCR, lists solely in-frame clones and lacks some. This table has around 250,000 clones, over 75% appearing once. Sequencing was done on a sample of peripheral blood. These receptors all come from a man under 40 who had recovered from COVID-19.

The chain links TRBV14 to TRBJ1-1, with 8 bases fitting TRBD1. Germline V gives CDR1 SGHDN, CDR2 FVKESK. This CDR3 contains 14 residues. Trimming at V came to 4 bases and at J to 5 bases, leaving 6 bases not matched to a gene. CDR3 DNA: TGTGCCAGCAGCCTACGACAGGGGCGGACTGAAGCTTTCTTT. Translating gives CASSLRQGRTEAFF.

The CDR3 coding sequence is TGTGCCAGCAGTCCGGGGGTCAATTCACCCCTCCACTTT. It encodes CASSPGVNSPLHF. The chain has TRBV12-3 or TRBV12-4 and TRBJ1-6, with D possibly TRBD1 on 5 matching bases. The germline V and J ends were trimmed by 5 bases and 7 bases, with 9 bases remaining between them. This CDR3 region has 13 residues.

The V and J genes are TRBV5-4 and TRBJ1-2; D is perhaps TRBD1 (5 bases). V shed 3 bases and J shed 8 bases, with 20 bases lying between them. The CDR3 spans 15 residues. The germline V gene encodes CDR1 SGHNT and CDR2 YYREEE (reference sequence). CDR3 residues: CASSSGDLGSVGYTF. The CDR3, as DNA: TGTGCCAGCAGCTCGGGGGATTTGGGGTCGGTCGGCTACACCTTC.

The V gene is TRBV18, the J gene TRBJ2-5, with 8 bases matching TRBD1. The V and J ends lost 4 bases and 2 bases, in that order; junction bases with no gene match: 6. Germline values: CDR1 KGHSH, CDR2 LQKENI. The CDR3 contains 15 residues. The CDR3 reads CASSLRQGRQETQYF. The CDR3 nucleotides read TGTGCCAGCTCACTGAGACAGGGGCGGCAAGAGACCCAGTACTTC.

The chain combines TRBV11-2 with TRBJ1-2, with 8 bases aligning to TRBD1. The CDR3 runs 16 residues. Germline loops: CDR1 SGHAT, CDR2 FQNNGV. J was trimmed by 4 bases and V by 5 bases; bases with no gene match: 12. CDR3 nucleotide sequence: TGTGCCAGCAGCGCCAACCTCGCCGGGACAGGCTATGGCTACACCTTC. Its protein product is CASSANLAGTGYGYTF.

The chain carries TRBV18 and TRBJ2-3, with D tentatively TRBD2 (5 bases). This CDR3 contains 14 residues. V was cut by 5 bases and J by 4 bases, with 13 bases left in between. Germline V gene data show CDR1 as KGHSH and CDR2 as LQKENI. This CDR3 reads CASSARLSADTQYF. The CDR3 region has the DNA TGTGCCAGCTCAGCGAGACTTAGCGCAGATACGCAGTATTTT.

The chain is built from TRBV9 and TRBJ2-3, with 9 bases aligning to TRBD2. J was trimmed by 2 bases and V by 0 bases; bases with no gene match: 4. This CDR3 spans 16 amino acids. From germline, CDR1 is SGDLS and CDR2 YYNGEE. The CDR3 sequence: CASSVVAGGNTDTQYF. The CDR3 DNA is TGTGCCAGCAGCGTAGTTGCGGGGGGGAACACAGATACGCAGTATTTT.